This T cell receptor (beta chain) was identified in a study of blood T cell repertoires in COVID-19. Study at large: Acute-phase and convalescent COVID-19 samples originated in the United States, Italy and Spain. PBMCs, B-cell-depleted T cells, or T cells were the source of the cDNA or gDNA that made up the material.

In the study's own analysis: Estimated nucleated cell counts came from reference gene primer amplification. This table comes from immunoSEQ multiplex PCR, and its TCRdb copy is limited to in-frame clones, with some not included. That table gives V, J and clone size, and the DNA gave D and trimming. Of 200,000 to 250,000 clones in the sample, just over 85% were seen once. CDR3 length: 14 residues. V lost 0 bases to trimming and J lost 12 bases, with 14 bases between them. Germline CDR1 KGHSY, CDR2 FQNENV. This sequence was found in a man between 18 and 35 years old with active or convalescent COVID-19. The chain combines TRBV16 with TRBJ1-4; D is possibly TRBD1 (6 bases). The material sequenced was peripheral blood. CDR3 in amino acids: CASSQSRQGPELFF. The CDR3 nucleotides are TGTGCCAGCAGCCAATCGAGGCAGGGGCCCGAACTGTTTTTT.